The present entry profiles one T cell receptor (beta chain) with its context. These data come from a study of blood T cell repertoires in COVID-19. V was pared by 3 bases and J by 4 bases, with 13 bases between. This CDR3 has 15 residues. The germline V gene has CDR1 SNHLY and CDR2 FYNNEI. Assay: immunoSEQ multiplex PCR; the TCRdb copy retains only in-frame clones and omits some. This sample has fewer than 60,000 clones, with over 80% found just once. The genes are TRBV2 and TRBJ2-4; a possible D gene is TRBD2 (5 bases). Source material: peripheral blood. The TCR comes from a young man with COVID-19, enrolled during active disease. CDR3 in DNA: TGTGCCAGCAGTGATGTGACGGGGTCAAAAAACATTCAGTACTTC. Translated, it gives CASSDVTGSKNIQYF.